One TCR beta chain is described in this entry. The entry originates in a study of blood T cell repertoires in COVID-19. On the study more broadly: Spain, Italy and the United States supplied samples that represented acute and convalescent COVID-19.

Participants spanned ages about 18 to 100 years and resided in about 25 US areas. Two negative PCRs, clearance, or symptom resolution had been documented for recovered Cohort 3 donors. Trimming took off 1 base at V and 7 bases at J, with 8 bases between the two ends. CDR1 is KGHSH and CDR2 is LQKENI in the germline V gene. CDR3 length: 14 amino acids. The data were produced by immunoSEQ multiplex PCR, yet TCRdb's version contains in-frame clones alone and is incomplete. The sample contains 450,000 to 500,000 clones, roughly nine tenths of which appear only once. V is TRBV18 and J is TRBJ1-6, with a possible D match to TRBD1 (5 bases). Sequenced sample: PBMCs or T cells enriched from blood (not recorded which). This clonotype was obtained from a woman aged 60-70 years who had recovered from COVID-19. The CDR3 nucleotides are TGTGCCAGCTCACCACAGGGGCCAAATTCACCCCTCCACTTT. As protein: CASSPQGPNSPLHF.